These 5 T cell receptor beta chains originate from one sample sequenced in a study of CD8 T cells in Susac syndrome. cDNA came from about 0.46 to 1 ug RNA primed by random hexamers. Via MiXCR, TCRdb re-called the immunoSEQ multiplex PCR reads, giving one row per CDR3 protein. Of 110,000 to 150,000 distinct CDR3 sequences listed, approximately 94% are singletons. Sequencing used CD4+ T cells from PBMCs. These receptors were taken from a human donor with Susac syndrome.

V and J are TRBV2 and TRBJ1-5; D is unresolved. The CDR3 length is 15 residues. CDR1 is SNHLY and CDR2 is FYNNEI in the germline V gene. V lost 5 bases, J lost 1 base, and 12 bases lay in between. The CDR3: CASSLRTGSNQPQHF. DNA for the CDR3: TGTGCCAGCAGTCTCAGGACTGGGAGCAATCAGCCCCAGCATTTT.

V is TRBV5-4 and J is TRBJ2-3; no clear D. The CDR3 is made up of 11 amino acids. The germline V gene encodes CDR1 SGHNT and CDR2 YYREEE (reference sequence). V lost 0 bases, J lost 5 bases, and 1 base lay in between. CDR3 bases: TGTGCCAGCAGCTTGGGAGATACGCAGTATTTT. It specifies CASSLGDTQYF.

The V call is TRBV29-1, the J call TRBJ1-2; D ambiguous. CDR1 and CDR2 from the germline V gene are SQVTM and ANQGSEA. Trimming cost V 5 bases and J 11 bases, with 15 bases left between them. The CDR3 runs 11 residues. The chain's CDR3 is CSVFRSASYTF. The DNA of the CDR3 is TGCAGCGTTTTTCGAAGCGCCTCATACACCTTC.

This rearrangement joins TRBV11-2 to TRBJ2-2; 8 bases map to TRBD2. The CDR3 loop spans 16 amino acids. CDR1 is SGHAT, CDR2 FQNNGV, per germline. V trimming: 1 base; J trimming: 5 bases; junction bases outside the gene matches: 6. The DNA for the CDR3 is TGTGCCAGCAGCTTAGCGGGAGGGCCGGGGACCGGGGAGCTGTTTTTT. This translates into CASSLAGGPGTGELFF.

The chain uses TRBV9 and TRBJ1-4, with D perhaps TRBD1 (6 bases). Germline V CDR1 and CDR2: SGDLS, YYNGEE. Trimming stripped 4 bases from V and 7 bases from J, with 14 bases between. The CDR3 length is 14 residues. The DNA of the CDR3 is TGTGCCAGCAGCCCTACAGGGTTAGTTGAAAAACTGTTTTTT. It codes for CASSPTGLVEKLFF.